A selection of T cell receptor beta chains follows, all from one sample in a study of cytomegalovirus exposure and HLA in healthy donors. The repertoire was sequenced with immunoSEQ multiplex PCR; TCRdb's copy has only in-frame clones and lacks some. Of 150,000 to 200,000 clones listed, around 80% are singletons. The sequenced sample was PBMCs. Every receptor here comes from a woman aged 25 to 39 in good health and CMV-seronegative. Both conserved end residues are part of each CDR3. D genes are given only for firm matches. Clone size, where shown, is once, few, many, or a class for clones that have expanded.

j_gene | d_gene | len | v_gene | abundance | CDR3nt | CDR3aa
TRBJ1-5 | . | 12 | TRBV11-2 | . | TGTGCCAGCAGCTTAGGAGGGCAGCCCCAGCATTTT | CASSLGGQPQHF
TRBJ2-6 | . | 12 | TRBV2 | . | TGTGCCAGTCACTCTGGGGCCAACGTCCTGACTTTC | CASHSGANVLTF
TRBJ2-2 | TRBD1 | 16 | TRBV6-6 | few | TGTGCCAGCAGTTCCCGACAGGGGAGGAACACCGGGGAGCTGTTTTTT | CASSSRQGRNTGELFF
TRBJ2-1 | TRBD2 | 18 | TRBV9 | . | TGTGCCAGCAGCGTAGATCCTGCGGGGGGGTTGGATTACAATGAGCAGTTCTTC | CASSVDPAGGLDYNEQFF
TRBJ1-6 | . | 13 | TRBV9 | . | TGTGCCAGCAGCCCCCGGGACACCGGTTCCCTCCACTTT | CASSPRDTGSLHF
TRBJ1-1 | . | 13 | TRBV7-9 | . | TGTGCCAGCAGCTCGCGGTTGGTTACTGAAGCTTTCTTT | CASSSRLVTEAFF
TRBJ1-6 | TRBD1 | 16 | TRBV18 | . | TGTGCCAGCTCACCACCGCGGACAGGGTTCTATTCACCCCTCCACTTT | CASSPPRTGFYSPLHF
TRBJ2-1 | . | 13 | TRBV6-1 | . | TGTGCCAGCAGCAGCTCCGGGTACAATGAGCAGTTCTTC | CASSSSGYNEQFF
TRBJ2-7 | . | 16 | TRBV4-1 | . | TGCGCCAGCAGCCAAATTACGGGGGGCGCTTCCTACGAGCAGTACTTC | CASSQITGGASYEQYF
TRBJ2-7 | TRBD1 | 12 | TRBV29-1 | once | TGCAGCGTTGAGCAGGGGGCTAGGGAGCAGTACTTC | CSVEQGAREQYF
TRBJ1-6 | TRBD1 | 17 | TRBV5-6 | . | TGTGCCAGCAGTCTACCGGGACAGGGGCGCCGGGGTTCACCCCTCCACTTT | CASSLPGQGRRGSPLHF
TRBJ2-7 | TRBD1 | 16 | TRBV18 | . | TGTGCCAGCTCACGTACCCAGGGGGCGAGCTCCTACGAGCAGTACTTC | CASSRTQGASSYEQYF
TRBJ1-1 | . | 13 | TRBV4-1 | . | TGCGCCAGCAGCCTGCTGGCGAACACTGAAGCTTTCTTT | CASSLLANTEAFF
TRBJ2-2 | . | 14 | TRBV6-6 | once | TGTGCCAGCAGTTACTCGAATACGGGCGGGGAGCTGTTTTTT | CASSYSNTGGELFF
TRBJ1-6 | TRBD1 | 15 | TRBV9 | . | TGTGCCAGCAGCGCCACCGGGACAGGGGGTTCACCCCTCCACTTT | CASSATGTGGSPLHF
TRBJ2-7 | . | 14 | TRBV9 | . | TGTGCCAGCAGCTCCGGGACAAATCCTTGGGAGCAGTACTTC | CASSSGTNPWEQYF
TRBJ1-2 | . | 14 | TRBV6-4 | . | TGTGCCAGCAGTGACTCGGGCAGGAACTATGGCTACACCTTC | CASSDSGRNYGYTF
TRBJ2-5 | TRBD2 | 12 | TRBV2 | once | TGTGCCAGCTCTCTAGCGGAAGAGACCCAGTACTTC | CASSLAEETQYF
TRBJ1-1 | . | 13 | TRBV19 | . | TGTGCCAGTAGTACGACAGTGAACACTGAAGCTTTCTTT | CASSTTVNTEAFF
TRBJ2-1 | TRBD1 | 15 | TRBV6-5 | . | TGTGCCAGCAGTTACTCGGGACAGGGGTACAATGAGCAGTTCTTC | CASSYSGQGYNEQFF
TRBJ2-7 | . | 14 | TRBV11-1 | . | TGTGCCAGCACCTCCCGGTTGGGGCAGTACGAGCAGTACTTC | CASTSRLGQYEQYF
TRBJ1-2 | . | 15 | TRBV29-1 | . | TGCAGCGTTGAAAGGGTGCAGGGGACTAACTATGGCTACACCTTC | CSVERVQGTNYGYTF
TRBJ2-1 | TRBD2 | 17 | TRBV30 | few | TGTGCCTGGAGTGTACAGCGGGGGACATATTCCTACAATGAGCAGTTCTTC | CAWSVQRGTYSYNEQFF
TRBJ2-7 | . | 15 | TRBV7-2 | few | TGTGCCAGCAGCTTAGCCCCAGGGGCGGCGTACGAGCAGTACTTC | CASSLAPGAAYEQYF
TRBJ1-3 | . | 15 | TRBV29-1 | . | TGCAGCGTCGTTCAGGGTTGGGGCTCTGGAAACACCATATATTTT | CSVVQGWGSGNTIYF
TRBJ1-1 | . | 14 | TRBV7-3 | . | TGTGCCAGCAGCCCTGGGGCTTGGCACACTGAAGCTTTCTTT | CASSPGAWHTEAFF
TRBJ2-7 | TRBD1 | 13 | TRBV6-6 | . | TGTGCCAGCAGCAGACAGGGCTCCTACGAGCAGTACTTC | CASSRQGSYEQYF
TRBJ2-5 | . | 12 | TRBV30 | . | TGTGCCTGGAGCGCGGGGATGAAGACCCAGTACTTC | CAWSAGMKTQYF
TRBJ2-2 | . | 17 | TRBV7-3 | . | TGTGCCAGCAGCTTAAATCCCCCGGGACTTGTCACCGGGGAGCTGTTTTTT | CASSLNPPGLVTGELFF
TRBJ1-1 | TRBD1 | 17 | TRBV9 | . | TGTGCCAGCAGCGTAGCCGCCGGGACAGGACCGAACACTGAAGCTTTCTTT | CASSVAAGTGPNTEAFF
TRBJ1-4 | . | 16 | TRBV5-6 | . | TGTGCCAGCAGCTTGGGTGGAGGGTTGCTGGGTGAAAAACTGTTTTTT | CASSLGGGLLGEKLFF
TRBJ1-2 | TRBD1 | 14 | TRBV9 | . | TGTGCCAGCAGCGGGGACAGATTGGACTATGGCTACACCTTC | CASSGDRLDYGYTF
TRBJ1-6 | . | 17 | TRBV4-1 | . | TGCGCCAGCAGCCAAGAGCCTTCGCAGGGTGGAGGGTCACCCCTCCACTTT | CASSQEPSQGGGSPLHF
TRBJ2-1 | . | 15 | TRBV7-7 | . | TGTGCTAGCAGCTCTAGCGAAAGCTCCTACAATGAGCAGTTCTTC | CASSSSESSYNEQFF